This is a list of T cell receptor beta chains from one sample in a study of cytomegalovirus exposure and HLA in healthy donors. TCRdb's table, derived via immunoSEQ multiplex PCR, lists solely in-frame clones and lacks some. The table includes roughly 150,000 clones, roughly 80% detected once. The sample taken for sequencing was PBMCs. Receptors originate from a male donor in good health and CMV-seronegative. The CDR3 runs from the conserved cysteine through the conserved F or W. A D gene is named only where the DNA matches it firmly. Expanded clones get a size class; other rows say once, few or many, or leave the size out.

V: TRBV11-3; D: TRBD2; size: -; J: TRBJ2-1; length: 13; DNA: TGTGCCAGCAGTAGGACTAGCCGTCATGAGCAGTTCTTC; CDR3: CASSRTSRHEQFF
V: TRBV7-8; D: TRBD1; size: -; J: TRBJ1-5; length: 17; DNA: TGTGCCAGCAGCTTGTACGGCCTCGACAGGGAGAATCAGCCCCAGCATTTT; CDR3: CASSLYGLDRENQPQHF
V: TRBV10-3; D: TRBD1; size: -; J: TRBJ1-1; length: 13; DNA: TGTGCCATCAGCGGACAGGAGAACACTGAAGCTTTCTTT; CDR3: CAISGQENTEAFF
V: TRBV7-6; D: -; size: -; J: TRBJ1-2; length: 15; DNA: TGTGCCAGCAGCTTAGGTATTCAGGCGAACTATGGCTACACCTTC; CDR3: CASSLGIQANYGYTF
V: TRBV12-5; D: -; size: few; J: TRBJ2-7; length: 15; DNA: TGTGCTAGTGGTTTGGACGCGGGACGGTCCTACGAGCAGTACTTC; CDR3: CASGLDAGRSYEQYF
V: TRBV5-8; D: -; size: once; J: TRBJ1-6; length: 14; DNA: TGTGCCAGCACCCGAGAAGTTCGGGATTCACCCCTCCACTTT; CDR3: CASTREVRDSPLHF
V: TRBV18; D: TRBD1; size: -; J: TRBJ1-6; length: 17; DNA: TGTGCCAGCTCACGACAGGGTAGGATCTCAGATCTATCACCCCTCCACTTT; CDR3: CASSRQGRISDLSPLHF
V: TRBV5-6; D: -; size: -; J: TRBJ2-5; length: 16; DNA: TGTGCCAGCAGCTTGGGGGGACTCCTGTACCAAGAGACCCAGTACTTC; CDR3: CASSLGGLLYQETQYF
V: TRBV5-1; D: TRBD2; size: -; J: TRBJ2-1; length: 11; DNA: TGCGCCAGCAGCTTGGCGGGAGGGCAGTTCTTC; CDR3: CASSLAGGQFF
V: TRBV27; D: -; size: -; J: TRBJ2-7; length: 14; DNA: TGTGCCAGCAGTGACAGGTCCCGTGCCTACGAGCAGTACTTC; CDR3: CASSDRSRAYEQYF
V: TRBV5-1; D: TRBD1; size: -; J: TRBJ1-1; length: 13; DNA: TGCGCCAGCAGGGTGACAGGGGGAACTGAAGCTTTCTTT; CDR3: CASRVTGGTEAFF
V: TRBV7-9; D: -; size: -; J: TRBJ1-1; length: 13; DNA: TGTGCCAGCAGCCCACAGGGAAACACTGAAGCTTTCTTT; CDR3: CASSPQGNTEAFF
V: TRBV7-6; D: TRBD2; size: -; J: TRBJ2-5; length: 15; DNA: TGTGCCAGCTGCCGTAGCGGGGGGGCAGGAGAGACCCAGTACTTC; CDR3: CASCRSGGAGETQYF
V: TRBV5-1; D: -; size: -; J: TRBJ2-1; length: 15; DNA: TGCGCCAGCAGGGAGCAGGGTGGCTCCTACAATGAGCAGTTCTTC; CDR3: CASREQGGSYNEQFF
V: TRBV27; D: TRBD2; size: -; J: TRBJ2-2; length: 15; DNA: TGTGCCAGCAGTCCACTAGCGGGGGGGACCGGGGAGCTGTTTTTT; CDR3: CASSPLAGGTGELFF
V: TRBV19; D: -; size: -; J: TRBJ1-1; length: 14; DNA: TGTGCCAGTAGTCCCTACGGTGGAGGGACTGAAGCTTTCTTT; CDR3: CASSPYGGGTEAFF
V: TRBV18; D: -; size: -; J: TRBJ2-2; length: 14; DNA: TGTGCCAGCTGTGTGCAGGAGAACACCGGGGAGCTGTTTTTT; CDR3: CASCVQENTGELFF
V: TRBV4-1; D: TRBD1; size: -; J: TRBJ1-5; length: 15; DNA: TGCGCCAGCAGCCAAGATGCAGGGGGCGGACAGCCCCAGCATTTT; CDR3: CASSQDAGGGQPQHF
V: TRBV29-1; D: -; size: -; J: TRBJ1-2; length: 13; DNA: TGCAGCGTCGCTGGACCCGGGGATTATGGCTACACCTTC; CDR3: CSVAGPGDYGYTF
V: TRBV5-4; D: -; size: -; J: TRBJ1-3; length: 15; DNA: TGTGCCAGCAGCTTCTCCGGGGCGGGAGGAAACACCATATATTTT; CDR3: CASSFSGAGGNTIYF
V: TRBV6-6; D: TRBD1; size: -; J: TRBJ1-2; length: 12; DNA: TGTGCCAGCAGTCCAGGACAGGATGGCTACACCTTC; CDR3: CASSPGQDGYTF
V: TRBV5-4; D: TRBD1; size: -; J: TRBJ2-7; length: 15; DNA: TGTGCCAGCAGCTTAGGACAGGGAAGCTCCTACGAGCAGTACTTC; CDR3: CASSLGQGSSYEQYF
V: TRBV27; D: -; size: -; J: TRBJ2-1; length: 15; DNA: TGTGCCAGCAGAACACAGGGAAATGGCGACAATGAGCAGTTCTTC; CDR3: CASRTQGNGDNEQFF
V: TRBV7-9; D: TRBD1; size: -; J: TRBJ1-1; length: 15; DNA: TGTGCCAGCAGCTTAGTGGACAGGGGAAACACTGAAGCTTTCTTT; CDR3: CASSLVDRGNTEAFF
V: TRBV25-1; D: -; size: -; J: TRBJ2-7; length: 15; DNA: TGTGCCAGCAGGGGGAGGGGGGGGGCCAAATACGAGCAGTACTTC; CDR3: CASRGRGGAKYEQYF
V: TRBV5-6; D: -; size: -; J: TRBJ1-6; length: 16; DNA: TGTGCCAGCACCTGGGGCGGCAGCTCCTATAATTCACCCCTCCACTTT; CDR3: CASTWGGSSYNSPLHF
V: TRBV27; D: TRBD2; size: -; J: TRBJ2-1; length: 15; DNA: TGTGCCAGCACCTCGGGGCGGGGGGGCCGCAATGAGCAGTTCTTC; CDR3: CASTSGRGGRNEQFF
V: TRBV20-1; D: -; size: once; J: TRBJ2-7; length: 11; DNA: TGCAGTGGAGGGAGCGCAGAAGAGCAGTACTTC; CDR3: CSGGSAEEQYF
V: TRBV5-1; D: -; size: -; J: TRBJ1-1; length: 16; DNA: TGCGCCAGCAGCTCGACAACAGGTCCCCAGGGCACTGAAGCTTTCTTT; CDR3: CASSSTTGPQGTEAFF
V: TRBV29-1; D: -; size: -; J: TRBJ1-2; length: 14; DNA: TGCAGCGTTGACCCCCGGTCAGGAATTGATGGCTACACCTTC; CDR3: CSVDPRSGIDGYTF
V: TRBV19; D: -; size: -; J: TRBJ1-6; length: 13; DNA: TGTGCCAGTAGTAACCAGAGGAATTCACCCCTCCACTTT; CDR3: CASSNQRNSPLHF
V: TRBV2; D: -; size: -; J: TRBJ1-2; length: 14; DNA: TGTGCCAGCGGCGGGGGGGCTCGAGACTATGGCTACACCTTC; CDR3: CASGGGARDYGYTF
V: TRBV4-2; D: TRBD2; size: -; J: TRBJ2-3; length: 18; DNA: TGTGCCAGCAGCCAAGAGGTTAGCGGGGGGAGTAGCTCAGATACGCAGTATTTT; CDR3: CASSQEVSGGSSSDTQYF
V: TRBV4-1; D: -; size: once; J: TRBJ2-1; length: 15; DNA: TGCGCCAGCAGCCAAGATGGGTGGGGGGACAATGAGCAGTTCTTC; CDR3: CASSQDGWGDNEQFF
V: TRBV13; D: -; size: -; J: TRBJ1-2; length: 14; DNA: TGTGCCAGCAGCTCCCGTGGAGCCGACTATGGCTACACCTTC; CDR3: CASSSRGADYGYTF
V: TRBV29-1; D: -; size: -; J: TRBJ2-5; length: 14; DNA: TGCAGCGTTGGGGTGTCGGGGGTTCGAGAGACCCAGTACTTC; CDR3: CSVGVSGVRETQYF